Sequencing of this TCR beta chain was carried out in a study of T cell changes during pregnancy in multiple sclerosis. The repertoire was sequenced with immunoSEQ multiplex PCR; TCRdb's copy has only in-frame clones and lacks some. Of about 61,000 clones listed, about nine tenths are singletons. V was shortened by 8 bases and J by 4 bases, with 13 bases between the two germline ends. This CDR3 spans 13 amino acids. Germline V gives CDR1 MNHNY, CDR2 SVGAGI (reference sequence). This receptor was obtained from a female donor in good health, enrolled as a control in a pregnancy study. This chain connects TRBV6-6 to TRBJ2-3; D is uncertain. This specimen was peripheral blood, taken in the first trimester of pregnancy. The chain's CDR3 is CASLRLLSDTQYF. CDR3 sequence (DNA): TGTGCCAGCTTGAGGTTATTGTCAGATACGCAGTATTTT.